The 10 T cell receptor beta chains given below trace back to one sample, sequenced in a study of T cells in Graves' hyperthyroidism and ophthalmopathy. It was RNA transcripts that yielded the amplified TCR beta CDR3 regions. HTBI primers were used for first-round RT-PCR of the TCR CDR3. From the multiplex PCR reads, TCRdb called clonotypes with MiXCR, one entry per CDR3 protein. Of 400,000 to 550,000 distinct CDR3 sequences listed, around a quarter were seen once; the top ten hold approximately 11%. Specimen: blood. These receptors were taken from a woman younger than 45 with Graves' ophthalmopathy.

This clonotype was recorded at least ten times. The chain employs TRBV6-2 or TRBV6-3 and TRBJ1-1; D not certain. The CDR3 length is 18 residues. From germline, CDR1 is MNHEY and CDR2 SVGEGT. The ends were cut back, 0 bases at V and 0 bases at J, with 17 bases in the middle. The CDR3 here is CASSYSIGSTGVNTEAFF. The CDR3 DNA sequence: TGTGCCAGCAGTTACTCGATCGGTTCGACCGGTGTGAACACTGAAGCTTTCTTT.

This clonotype appeared many times. The chain is built from TRBV12-3 or TRBV12-4 and TRBJ1-2; a possible D gene is TRBD1 (6 bases). Trimming removed 2 bases from V and 6 bases from J, with 13 bases in between. The CDR3 length is 14 residues. The CDR3 reads CASSLTGKVDGYTF. The CDR3 DNA reads TGTGCCAGCAGTTTAACAGGGAAGGTAGATGGCTACACCTTC.

This clonotype showed up many times. The V and J genes are TRBV19 and TRBJ1-1; 7 bases map to TRBD1. CDR1 LNHDA and CDR2 SQIVND come from the germline V gene (reference sequence). This CDR3 comprises 15 residues. J lost 2 bases, V lost 3 bases, and 6 bases had no gene match. The chain's CDR3 is CASSMTGTANTEAFF. CDR3 in DNA: TGTGCCAGTAGTATGACAGGGACGGCAAACACTGAAGCTTTCTTT.

This clonotype appeared many times. The rearrangement joins TRBV9 to TRBJ2-7; D remains ambiguous. The CDR3 runs 12 residues. Trimming removed 0 bases from V and 6 bases from J, with 7 bases in between. Germline values: CDR1 SGDLS, CDR2 YYNGEE. The CDR3 loop reads CASSVGGTEQYF. For the CDR3, the DNA is TGTGCCAGCAGCGTAGGTGGAACCGAGCAGTACTTC.

The chain is built from TRBV28 and TRBJ2-7, with 14 bases fitting TRBD2. The CDR3 has 16 amino acids. CDR1 MDHEN and CDR2 SYDVKM come from the germline V gene. V lost 7 bases and J lost 4; bases outside the gene matches: 9. The chain's CDR3 is CASNGGGTSGRYEQYF. CDR3 in DNA: TGTGCCAGCAACGGGGGAGGGACTAGCGGGAGATACGAGCAGTACTTC.

This clonotype was detected a few times. The chain couples TRBV13 to TRBJ2-7; TRBD2 aligns across 8 bases. Per the germline V gene, CDR1 is PRHDT and CDR2 is FYEKMQ (reference sequence). V was clipped by 2 bases and J by 5 bases; unmatched bases: 8. CDR3 length equals 15 residues. The CDR3 DNA is TGTGCCAGCAGCTTATCGGGACTAGGATATAACGAGCAGTACTTC. Protein sequence: CASSLSGLGYNEQYF.

The gene calls are TRBV15 and TRBJ2-6, with D perhaps matching TRBD1 (5 bases). V was clipped by 4 bases and J by 8 bases, with 9 bases between them. CDR3 size: 13 residues. In germline, CDR1 is LNHNV, CDR2 YYDKDF (reference sequence). CDR3 nucleotides: TGTGCCACCAGCATCAGGGCGTCCAACGTCCTGACTTTC. This sequence encodes CATSIRASNVLTF.

The table lists this clonotype with many counts. J is TRBJ1-3 and V is TRBV12-3 or TRBV12-4; D not resolved. Trimming shortened V by 2 bases and J by 3 bases, and 11 bases separated the two germline ends. The CDR3 covers 15 residues. This chain's CDR3 is CASSLRWPNGNTIYF. The DNA of the CDR3 is TGTGCCAGCAGTTTACGGTGGCCTAATGGAAACACCATATATTTT.

The chain joins TRBV19 to TRBJ2-7; 7 nucleotides agree with TRBD1. The germline gives CDR1 LNHDA, CDR2 SQIVND (reference sequence). V dropped 5 bases and J dropped 3; count of bases not matched to a gene: 7. The CDR3 sequence is 14 residues long. The CDR3 sequence is CASSSGTVNYEQYF. The CDR3 DNA follows: TGTGCCAGTAGTTCCGGGACAGTTAACTACGAGCAGTACTTC.

The J gene is TRBJ1-1, the V gene TRBV18; D perhaps matches TRBD1 (6 bases). The CDR3 consists of 15 residues. Trimming removed 8 bases at V and 0 bases at J, with 16 bases between. Germline CDR1 reads KGHSH; CDR2 reads LQKENI. The CDR3 sequence: CASSGDKLMNTEAFF. CDR3 nucleotide sequence: TGTGCCAGCAGTGGGGACAAGCTCATGAACACTGAAGCTTTCTTT.